This T cell receptor beta chain was sequenced during a study of cytomegalovirus exposure and HLA in healthy donors. Study-wide points: HLA alleles were associated with around 17,000 TCR beta sequences in a later analysis at 0.05 false discovery rate.

The PCR had 60 Vbeta and 13 Jbeta primers. Sequenced by immunoSEQ multiplex PCR; TCRdb stores in-frame clones only, minus some. The table has over 20,000 clones, around 64% seen once. For this clone: What it binds is unknown.

This CDR3 comprises 14 residues. Losses at the gene ends were 0 bases for V and 8 bases for J; bases not matched to a gene: 8. Germline assignment: CDR1 SQVTM and CDR2 ANQGSEA. Every donor was a healthy person donating bone marrow. The specimen sequenced was PBMCs. The chain has TRBV29-1 and TRBJ1-2; TRBD1 matches at 8 bases. This clonotype was obtained from a woman between 45 and 65 years old in good health and CMV-seronegative. The CDR3 DNA reads TGCAGCGTTGAAGATCGGGGACAGGATCGAGGCTACACCTTC. Its translation: CSVEDRGQDRGYTF. Drawing the rest from reference TRBV29-1 and TRBJ1-2, the complete variable domain is SAVISQKPSRDICQRGTSLTIQCQVDSQVTMMFWYRQQPGQSLTLIATANQGSEATYESGFVIDKFPISRPNLTFSTLTVSNMSPEDSSIYLCSVEDRGQDRGYTFGSGTRLTVV.